This T cell receptor (beta chain) emerged from a study of T-cell reconstitution after alpha-beta-depleted transplantation in children. The CDR3 is 15 amino acids. Germline V gives CDR1 LGHDT, CDR2 YNNKEL (reference sequence). V gave up 4 bases and J gave up 0 bases, with 13 bases separating them. The TCRbeta library incorporated unique molecular identifiers. TCRdb ran MiXCR on the PCR reads and lists one entry per CDR3 protein. There are 300,000 or so distinct CDR3 sequences in the sample; about a quarter occur only once, and around 9.9% lies in the top ten. Overall study results and limits: The origin of alpha-beta T cells about two months after transplant was reportedly several hundred expanded graft clones.

Comments on this clonotype: Its matching antigen is unknown.

Sequencing used PBMCs, mostly from graft donor cells, obtained 180 days after TCRalphabeta/CD19-depleted stem cell transplant. The source of this sequence is a male patient between 5 and 17 years old who had a stem cell transplant for acute lymphoblastic leukemia, so the T cells may come from the graft donor. V usage is TRBV3-1 and J usage is TRBJ2-7, with D possibly being TRBD1 (6 bases). The CDR3 nucleotides are TGTGCCAGCAGCCCTAACAGGGACCACTCCTACGAGCAGTACTTC. This gives the protein CASSPNRDHSYEQYF.